The next 5 T cell receptor beta chains were all read from a single sample in a study of regulatory T cells in long-lasting Graves disease. Arm-PCR of CDR3 regions and iRepertoire HTBI primers were used to build TCR beta libraries. TCRdb re-called the multiplex PCR reads through MiXCR, storing one row per CDR3 protein. The table records 550,000 to 700,000 distinct CDR3 sequences, about 16% of them present only once. Specified time point: newly diagnosed GD, antithyroid drugs for less than 3 months. Construction of the TCR library relied on RNA isolated from PBMCs. The same specimen was also included in a second study, on T cells in Graves' hyperthyroidism and ophthalmopathy.

The specimen was peripheral blood mononuclear cells (PBMCs), collected at new diagnosis, from a patient treated with antithyroid drugs. The receptor set was obtained from a man aged 18-30 years with Graves disease.

This clonotype has a count of ten or more. This sequence joins TRBV7-9 and TRBJ2-1; D gene uncertain. Trimming took off 1 base at V and 15 bases at J, with 16 bases between the two ends. The CDR3 spans 13 residues. Looked up from germline, CDR1 is SEHNR and CDR2 is FQNEAQ (reference sequence). The CDR3 is CASSLVTAGEWFF. CDR3 DNA sequence: TGTGCCAGCAGCTTAGTCACGGCAGGCGAGTGGTTCTTC.

Ten or more counts support this clonotype. The V call is TRBV6-1, the J call TRBJ1-5; 9 bases are a match to TRBD1. V lost 5 bases and J lost 2; bases outside the gene matches: 10. The CDR3 consists of 17 residues. Germline CDR1 is MNHNS and CDR2 is SASEGT. The CDR3 protein is CASSPRGTGTGNQPQHF. CDR3 in DNA: TGTGCCAGCAGTCCCAGGGGGACAGGGACTGGCAATCAGCCCCAGCATTTT.

This clonotype has a count of ten or more. V is TRBV27 and J is TRBJ2-2; possibly TRBD1 or TRBD2 for D (5 bases each). CDR3 size: 15 residues. The germline gives CDR1 MNHEY, CDR2 SMNVEV (reference sequence). V lost 2 bases and J lost 3, with 10 bases in between. In nucleotides, the CDR3 is TGTGCCAGCAGTTTAAAGGGACCGGACACCGGGGAGCTGTTTTTT. As protein: CASSLKGPDTGELFF.

This clonotype was counted between two and nine times. The CDR3 sequence: CASSHLDARSGNTIYF. CDR3 coding DNA: TGTGCCAGCAGTCACCTGGACGCCCGCTCTGGAAACACCATATATTTT. This chain joins TRBV28 and TRBJ1-3, with no clear D. V was pared by 5 bases and J by 0 bases, with 14 bases between. There are 16 residues in the CDR3. From germline, CDR1 is MDHEN and CDR2 SYDVKM.

This clonotype was seen many times. The CDR3 DNA reads TGTGCCAGCGCAATTACAGGGGATAGCAATCAGCCCCAGCATTTT. Translated, it gives CASAITGDSNQPQHF. The chain couples TRBV2 to TRBJ1-5; 7 bases are a match to TRBD1. Losses at the gene ends were 8 bases for V and 0 bases for J; bases not matched to a gene: 7. Germline-derived CDR1 and CDR2 are SNHLY and FYNNEI. This CDR3 comprises 15 residues.